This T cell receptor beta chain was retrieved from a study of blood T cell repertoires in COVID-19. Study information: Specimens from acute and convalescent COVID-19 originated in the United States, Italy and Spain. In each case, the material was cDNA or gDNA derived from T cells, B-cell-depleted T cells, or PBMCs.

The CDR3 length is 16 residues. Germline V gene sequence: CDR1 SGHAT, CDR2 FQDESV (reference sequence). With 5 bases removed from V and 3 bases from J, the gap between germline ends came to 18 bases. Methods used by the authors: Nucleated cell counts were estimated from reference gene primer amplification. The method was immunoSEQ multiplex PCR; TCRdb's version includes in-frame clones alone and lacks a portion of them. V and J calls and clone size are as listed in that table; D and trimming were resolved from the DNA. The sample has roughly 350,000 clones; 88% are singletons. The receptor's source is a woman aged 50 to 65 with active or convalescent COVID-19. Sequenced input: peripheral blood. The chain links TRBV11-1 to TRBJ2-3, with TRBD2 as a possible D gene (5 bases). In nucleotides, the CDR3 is TGTGCCAGCAGCCCAGTAGCCGGGCGGAGGACAGATACGCAGTATTTT. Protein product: CASSPVAGRRTDTQYF. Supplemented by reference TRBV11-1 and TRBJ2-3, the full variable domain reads EAEVAQSPRYKITEKSQAVAFWCDPISGHATLYWYRQILGQGPELLVQFQDESVVDDSQLPKDRFSAERLKGVDSTLKIQPAELGDSAMYLCASSPVAGRRTDTQYFGPGTRLTVL.